This T cell receptor beta chain was identified during a study of Tregs in tolerant kidney transplant recipients. Study summary: The nonmyeloablative bone marrow transplants came from related graft donors, with transient mixed chimerism.

Germline CDR1 is SGDLS and CDR2 is YYNGEE. The CDR3 sequence is 16 residues long. The V and J ends lost 0 bases and 1 base respectively, with 12 bases between them. Sequencing used immunoSEQ multiplex PCR; TCRdb keeps in-frame clones, though not all of them. The table shows about 83,000 clones, with roughly 98% occurring only once. Whole-study results and caveats: This study did not directly address biological reproducibility. Few patients were studied, so findings need validation in larger groups. The most relevant donor-specific Treg TCRbeta repertoire apparently came from expansion with activated donor B cells.

As for this clone: Its antigen is still unknown.

The genes are TRBV9 and TRBJ2-3, with a possible D match to TRBD1 (7 bases). Sequencing used CD4+ T cells from blood, obtained before the transplant. The source is a human donor who received a combined kidney and bone marrow transplant. CDR3 region: CASSVESRGGTDTQYF. The CDR3 nucleotides read TGTGCCAGCAGCGTAGAAAGCAGGGGGGGCACAGATACGCAGTATTTT.